This TCR beta chain was profiled in a study of spatial heterogeneity in lung cancer. Overall study context: As counted in raw reads, each unique TCR and UMI combination appeared more than ten times on average.

Germline V gene lookup returns CDR1 MNHEY and CDR2 SVGAGI. The CDR3 is 13 residues long. V was pared by 6 bases and J by 3 bases, with 5 bases of the junction left unmatched. This clonotype was counted between two and nine times. TCRdb re-called the 5' RACE reads through MiXCR, storing one row per CDR3 protein. The table includes 23,000 or so distinct CDR3 sequences, over 6% detected once. Time point reported: sample taken at primary tumor resection. A total of under 80 untreated early-stage non-small cell lung cancer patients served as donors. No cells were sorted before sequencing. The whole RNA sequenced was extracted from tumor, nontumor lung or frozen PBMC.

The chain couples TRBV6-5 to TRBJ2-7, with TRBD1 matching 7 bases. This clonotype was sampled from a male donor with early-stage non-small cell lung cancer. The material sequenced was PBMCs, taken at surgery. Written as DNA, the CDR3 is TGTGCCAGCAGGGGGACAGAAATCTACGAGCAGTACTTC. Translating gives CASRGTEIYEQYF.